The subject of this entry is one T cell receptor beta chain. CD45RO-negative cells were positively selected for CCR7, leaving out terminally differentiated effector memory CD45RA+ cells. These data come from a study of shared clonotypes between healthy human individuals. The CDR3 is 15 residues long. Trimming removed 0 bases from V and 3 bases from J, with 12 bases in between. From germline, CDR1 is MNHEY and CDR2 SVGAGI. The table came from immunoSEQ multiplex PCR; TCRdb's copy has only in-frame clones and leaves some out. The sample yields about 2 million clones, about 95% seen once. This rearrangement joins TRBV6-5 to TRBJ2-7, with no clear D. The sample comprised naive CD8+ T cells sorted from blood. This clonotype was obtained from a man aged 18-30 years in good health. The CDR3 DNA reads TGTGCCAGCAGTTACTCTGGTCCGCACCACTACGAGCAGTACTTC. Residues: CASSYSGPHHYEQYF.